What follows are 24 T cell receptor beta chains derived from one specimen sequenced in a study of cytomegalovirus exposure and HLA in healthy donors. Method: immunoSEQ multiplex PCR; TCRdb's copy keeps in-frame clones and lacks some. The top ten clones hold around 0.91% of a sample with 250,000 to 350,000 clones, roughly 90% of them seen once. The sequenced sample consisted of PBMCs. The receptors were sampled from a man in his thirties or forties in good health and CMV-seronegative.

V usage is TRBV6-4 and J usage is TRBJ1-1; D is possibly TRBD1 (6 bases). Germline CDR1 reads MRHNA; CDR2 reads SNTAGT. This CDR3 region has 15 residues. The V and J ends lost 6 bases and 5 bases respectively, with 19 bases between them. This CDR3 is CASREGPTQGTEAFF. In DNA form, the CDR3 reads TGTGCCAGCAGAGAGGGACCCACACAGGGAACTGAAGCTTTCTTT.

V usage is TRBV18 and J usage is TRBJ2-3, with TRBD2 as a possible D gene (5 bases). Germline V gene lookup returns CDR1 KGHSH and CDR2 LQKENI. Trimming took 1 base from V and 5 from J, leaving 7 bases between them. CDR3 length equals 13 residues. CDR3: CASSPLGKDTQYF. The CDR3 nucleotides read TGTGCCAGCTCACCACTCGGGAAAGATACGCAGTATTTT.

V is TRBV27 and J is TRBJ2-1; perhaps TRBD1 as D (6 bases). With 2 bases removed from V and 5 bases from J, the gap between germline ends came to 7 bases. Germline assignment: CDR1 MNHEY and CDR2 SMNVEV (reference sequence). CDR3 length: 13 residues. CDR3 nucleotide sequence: TGTGCCAGCAGTTTAAACAGGGACAATGAGCAGTTCTTC. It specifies CASSLNRDNEQFF.

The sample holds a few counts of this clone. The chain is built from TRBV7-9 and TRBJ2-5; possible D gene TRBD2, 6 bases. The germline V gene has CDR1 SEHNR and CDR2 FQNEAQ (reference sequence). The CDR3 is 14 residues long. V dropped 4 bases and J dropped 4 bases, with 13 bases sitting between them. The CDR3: CASSSGLSTETQYF. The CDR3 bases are TGTGCCAGCAGCTCAGGACTATCCACAGAGACCCAGTACTTC. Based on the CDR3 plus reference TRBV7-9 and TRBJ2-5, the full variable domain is DTGVSQNPRHKITKRGQNVTFRCDPISEHNRLYWYRQTLGQGPEFLTYFQNEAQLEKSRLLSDRFSAERPKGSFSTLEIQRTEQGDSAMYLCASSSGLSTETQYFGPGTRLLVL.

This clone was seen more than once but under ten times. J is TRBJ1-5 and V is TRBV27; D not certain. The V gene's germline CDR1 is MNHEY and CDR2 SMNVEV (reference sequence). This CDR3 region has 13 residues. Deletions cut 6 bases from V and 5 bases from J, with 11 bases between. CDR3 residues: CASRRQADQPQHF. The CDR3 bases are TGTGCCAGCAGGCGACAAGCGGATCAGCCCCAGCATTTT.

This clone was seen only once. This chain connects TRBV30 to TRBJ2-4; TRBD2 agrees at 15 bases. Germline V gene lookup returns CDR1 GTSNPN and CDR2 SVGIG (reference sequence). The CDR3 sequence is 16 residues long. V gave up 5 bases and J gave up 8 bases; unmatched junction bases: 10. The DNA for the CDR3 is TGTGCCTGGGTCCTTTGGACTAGCGGGGGGGAGTACATTCAGTACTTC. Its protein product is CAWVLWTSGGEYIQYF.

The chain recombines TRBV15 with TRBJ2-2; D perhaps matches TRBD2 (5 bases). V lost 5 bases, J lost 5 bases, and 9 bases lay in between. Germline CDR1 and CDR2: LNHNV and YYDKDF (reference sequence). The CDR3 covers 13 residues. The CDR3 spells CATSPRGTGELFF. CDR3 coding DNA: TGTGCCACCAGCCCCCGGGGAACCGGGGAGCTGTTTTTT.

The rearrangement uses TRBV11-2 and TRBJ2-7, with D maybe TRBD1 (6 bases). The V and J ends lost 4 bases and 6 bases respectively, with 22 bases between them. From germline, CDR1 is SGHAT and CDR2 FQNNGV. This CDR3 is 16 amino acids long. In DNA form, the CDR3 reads TGTGCCAGCAGCTCAACATGGGCCGTGGGGGCTCGCGAGCAGTACTTC. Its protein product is CASSSTWAVGAREQYF.

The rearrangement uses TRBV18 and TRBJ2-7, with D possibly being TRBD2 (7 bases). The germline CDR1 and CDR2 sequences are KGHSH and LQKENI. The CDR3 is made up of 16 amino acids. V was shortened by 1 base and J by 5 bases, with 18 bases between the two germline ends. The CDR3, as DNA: TGTGCCAGCTCACCACTTAGGGGGGGGAGATCCGACGAGCAGTACTTC. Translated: CASSPLRGGRSDEQYF.

Here the CDR3 reads CASSLRQTYNEQFF. The CDR3 region has the DNA TGTGCCAGCAGCCTGAGGCAGACCTACAATGAGCAGTTCTTC. The chain recombines TRBV13 with TRBJ2-1; no reliable D call. Trimming pared 5 bases from V and 2 bases from J, leaving 10 bases between. This CDR3 is built from 14 residues. Per germline, CDR1 PRHDT and CDR2 FYEKMQ (reference sequence).

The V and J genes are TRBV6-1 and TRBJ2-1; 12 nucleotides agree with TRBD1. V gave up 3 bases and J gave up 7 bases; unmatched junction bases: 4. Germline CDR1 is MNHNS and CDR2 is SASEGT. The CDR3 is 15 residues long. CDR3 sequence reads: CASSDRDRGLNEQFF. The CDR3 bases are TGTGCCAGCAGTGACCGGGACAGGGGGCTGAATGAGCAGTTCTTC.

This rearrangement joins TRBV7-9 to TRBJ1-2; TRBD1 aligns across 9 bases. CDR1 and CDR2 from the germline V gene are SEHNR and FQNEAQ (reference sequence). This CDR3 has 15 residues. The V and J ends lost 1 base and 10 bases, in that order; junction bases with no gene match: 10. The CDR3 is CASSLDRGRQGDYTF. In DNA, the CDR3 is TGTGCCAGCAGCTTAGATAGGGGGAGACAGGGGGACTACACCTTC.

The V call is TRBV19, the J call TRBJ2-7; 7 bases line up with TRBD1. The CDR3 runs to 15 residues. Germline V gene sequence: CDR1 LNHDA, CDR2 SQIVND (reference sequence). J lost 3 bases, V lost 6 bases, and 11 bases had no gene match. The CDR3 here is CASSSPGTAYYEQYF. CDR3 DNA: TGTGCCAGTAGCTCGCCCGGGACAGCCTACTACGAGCAGTACTTC.

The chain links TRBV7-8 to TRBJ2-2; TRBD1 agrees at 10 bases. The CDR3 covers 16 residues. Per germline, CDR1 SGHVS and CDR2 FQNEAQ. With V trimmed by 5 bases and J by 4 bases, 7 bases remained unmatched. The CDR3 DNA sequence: TGTGCCAGCAGCCGACTGGGACAGGGGTCCACCGGGGAGCTGTTTTTT. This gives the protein CASSRLGQGSTGELFF.

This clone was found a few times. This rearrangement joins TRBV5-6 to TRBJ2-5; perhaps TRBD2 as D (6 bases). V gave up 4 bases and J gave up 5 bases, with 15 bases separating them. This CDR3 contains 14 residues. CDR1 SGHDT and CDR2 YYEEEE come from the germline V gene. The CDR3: CASSPISGVETQYF. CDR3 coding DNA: TGTGCCAGCAGCCCTATTTCGGGGGTCGAGACCCAGTACTTC.

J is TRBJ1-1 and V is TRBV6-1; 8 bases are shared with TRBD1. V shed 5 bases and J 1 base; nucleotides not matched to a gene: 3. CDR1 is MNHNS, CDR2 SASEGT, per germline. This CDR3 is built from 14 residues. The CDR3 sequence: CASSSGQGNTEAFF. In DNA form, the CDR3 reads TGTGCCAGCAGTTCTGGACAGGGGAACACTGAAGCTTTCTTT.

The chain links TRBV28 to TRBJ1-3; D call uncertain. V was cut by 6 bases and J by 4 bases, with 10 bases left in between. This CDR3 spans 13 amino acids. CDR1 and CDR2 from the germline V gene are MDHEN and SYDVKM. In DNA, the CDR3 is TGTGCCAGCAGGAGGACTCAAGGAAACACCATATATTTT. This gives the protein CASRRTQGNTIYF. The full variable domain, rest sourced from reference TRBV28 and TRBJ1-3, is DVKVTQSSRYLVKRTGEKVFLECVQDMDHENMFWYRQDPGLGLRLIYFSYDVKMKEKGDIPEGYSVSREKKERFSLILESASTNQTSMYLCASRRTQGNTIYFGEGSWLTVV.

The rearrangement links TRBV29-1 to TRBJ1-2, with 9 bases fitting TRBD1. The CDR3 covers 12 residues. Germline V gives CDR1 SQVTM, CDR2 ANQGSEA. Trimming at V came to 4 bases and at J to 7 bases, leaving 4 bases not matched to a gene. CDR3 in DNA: TGCAGCGTTGGACAGGGGGTTCTTGGCTACACCTTC. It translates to CSVGQGVLGYTF.

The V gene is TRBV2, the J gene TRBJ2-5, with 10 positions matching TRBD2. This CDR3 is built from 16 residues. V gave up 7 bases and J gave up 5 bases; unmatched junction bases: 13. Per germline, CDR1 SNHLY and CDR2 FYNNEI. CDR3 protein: CASTRGVAGGRETQYF. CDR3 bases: TGTGCCAGCACCCGAGGGGTAGCGGGGGGAAGGGAGACCCAGTACTTC.

The CDR3 DNA reads TGTGCCAGCAGTTTAGGACTGATGAACACCGGGGAGCTGTTTTTT. It codes for CASSLGLMNTGELFF. The J gene is TRBJ2-2, the V gene TRBV6-5; D may be TRBD2 (5 bases). V lost 4 bases and J lost 1, with 10 bases in between. Germline CDR1 MNHEY, CDR2 SVGAGI. The CDR3 has 15 amino acids.

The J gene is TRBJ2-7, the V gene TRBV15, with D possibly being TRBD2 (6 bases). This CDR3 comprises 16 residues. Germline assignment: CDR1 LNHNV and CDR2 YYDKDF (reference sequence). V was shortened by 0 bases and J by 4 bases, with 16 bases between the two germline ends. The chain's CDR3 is CATSRDLRGVGYEQYF. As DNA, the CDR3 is TGTGCCACCAGCAGAGATCTGCGGGGTGTGGGTTACGAGCAGTACTTC.

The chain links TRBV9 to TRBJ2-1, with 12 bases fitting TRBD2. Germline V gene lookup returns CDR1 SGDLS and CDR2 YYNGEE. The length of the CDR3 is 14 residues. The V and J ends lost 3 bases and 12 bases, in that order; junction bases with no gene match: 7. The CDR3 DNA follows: TGTGCCAGCAGCGCGACTAGCGGGGGAAGTTGGCAGTTCTTC. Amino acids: CASSATSGGSWQFF. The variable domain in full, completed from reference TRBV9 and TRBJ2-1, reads DSGVTQTPKHLITATGQRVTLRCSPRSGDLSVYWYQQSLDQGLQFLIQYYNGEERAKGNILERFSAQQFPDLHSELNLSSLELGDSALYFCASSATSGGSWQFFGPGTRLTVL.

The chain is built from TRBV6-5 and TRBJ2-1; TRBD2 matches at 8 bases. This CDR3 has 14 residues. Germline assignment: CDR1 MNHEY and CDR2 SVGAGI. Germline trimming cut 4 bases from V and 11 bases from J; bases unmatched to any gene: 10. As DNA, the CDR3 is TGTGCCAGCAGTTTGGGACTAGTGGCGACAAAGCAGTTCTTC. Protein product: CASSLGLVATKQFF.

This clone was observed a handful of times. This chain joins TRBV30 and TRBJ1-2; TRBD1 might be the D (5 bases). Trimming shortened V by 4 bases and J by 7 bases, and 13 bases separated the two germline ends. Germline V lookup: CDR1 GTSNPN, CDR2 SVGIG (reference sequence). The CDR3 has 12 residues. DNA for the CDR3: TGTGCCTGGAAAGGGGTCGGGCGTGGCTACACCTTC. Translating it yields CAWKGVGRGYTF.